The entry below describes one TCR beta chain. What it binds is not known. Repertoires were generated with immunoSEQ multiplex PCR, while TCRdb's copy carries only in-frame clones and drops some. The table shows 50,000 to 70,000 clones, with about 89% occurring only once. These data belong to a study of T cells in localized non-small cell lung cancer. Points from the study as a whole: Adjacent lung had a median about 60 of the 100 largest tumor clones.

The sequences come from peripheral blood, collected before any cancer treatment. The TCR was taken from a man between 40 and 70 years old with stage I lung adenocarcinoma.

The CDR3 sequence: CASSLGQGATGYTF. The CDR3 DNA is TGTGCCAGCAGCCTTGGACAGGGGGCGACCGGCTACACCTTC. The chain combines TRBV6-5 with TRBJ1-2, with 11 bases identical to TRBD1. The CDR3 length is 14 residues. The germline V gene encodes CDR1 MNHEY and CDR2 SVGAGI. V gave up 6 bases and J gave up 8 bases; unmatched junction bases: 8.